This T cell receptor (beta chain) was obtained from a study of blood T cell repertoires in COVID-19. As for the study in general: In each case, the material was cDNA or gDNA derived from T cells, B-cell-depleted T cells, or PBMCs.

Trimming took 0 bases from V and 5 from J, leaving 13 bases between them. Germline CDR1 MNHNS, CDR2 SASEGT. The CDR3 has 15 residues. In the study's own analysis: Using reference gene primer amplification, nucleated cell counts were estimated. Only in-frame clones appear in the TCRdb table, and some are missing; sequencing was by immunoSEQ multiplex PCR. V and J calls and clone size are given by that table; D and trimming were obtained from the DNA. The table lists 200,000 to 250,000 clones, around 86% of them singletons. The TCR comes from a man aged 50 or older with acute or convalescent COVID-19. Sequenced material: peripheral blood. V usage is TRBV6-1 and J usage is TRBJ1-1; TRBD1 is a possible D gene (5 bases). The CDR3 DNA reads as TGTGCCAGCAGTGAAGCGGGGGGGGAGGGAACTGAAGCTTTCTTT. Encoded protein: CASSEAGGEGTEAFF.